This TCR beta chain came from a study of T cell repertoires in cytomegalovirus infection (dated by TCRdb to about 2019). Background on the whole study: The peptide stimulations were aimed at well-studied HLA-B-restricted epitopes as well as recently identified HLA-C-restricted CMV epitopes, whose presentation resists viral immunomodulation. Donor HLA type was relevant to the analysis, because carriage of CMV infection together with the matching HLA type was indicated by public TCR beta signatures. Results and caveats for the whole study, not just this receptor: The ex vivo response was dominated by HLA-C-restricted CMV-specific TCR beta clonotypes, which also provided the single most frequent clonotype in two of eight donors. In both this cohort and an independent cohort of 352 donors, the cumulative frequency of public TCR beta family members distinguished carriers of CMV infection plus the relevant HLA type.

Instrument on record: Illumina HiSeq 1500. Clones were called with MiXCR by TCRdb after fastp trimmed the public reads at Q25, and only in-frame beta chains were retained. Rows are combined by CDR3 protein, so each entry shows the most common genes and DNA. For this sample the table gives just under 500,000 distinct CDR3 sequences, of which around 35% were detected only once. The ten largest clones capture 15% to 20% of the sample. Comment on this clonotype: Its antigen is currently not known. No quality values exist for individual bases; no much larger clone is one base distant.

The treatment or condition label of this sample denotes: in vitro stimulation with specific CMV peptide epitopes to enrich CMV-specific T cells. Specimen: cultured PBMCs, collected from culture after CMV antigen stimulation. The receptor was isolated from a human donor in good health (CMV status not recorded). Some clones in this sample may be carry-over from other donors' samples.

CDR3 loop: CATSPMGPSTDTQYF. The nucleotide sequence is TGTGCCACCAGCCCGATGGGACCAAGCACAGATACGCAGTATTTT. This chain is built from TRBV24-1 and TRBJ2-3; the D call is tentative, TRBD1 or TRBD2, as each matches 5 bases. V is clipped by 7 bases and J by 0 bases, and the sequence between their germline boundaries is 13 bases long. The CDR3 has 15 amino acids, counting the end cysteine and phenylalanine. The CDR3 DNA has 45 bases and is translated from base 1. CDR1 and CDR2, looked up from the germline V gene, are KGHDR and SFDVKD.